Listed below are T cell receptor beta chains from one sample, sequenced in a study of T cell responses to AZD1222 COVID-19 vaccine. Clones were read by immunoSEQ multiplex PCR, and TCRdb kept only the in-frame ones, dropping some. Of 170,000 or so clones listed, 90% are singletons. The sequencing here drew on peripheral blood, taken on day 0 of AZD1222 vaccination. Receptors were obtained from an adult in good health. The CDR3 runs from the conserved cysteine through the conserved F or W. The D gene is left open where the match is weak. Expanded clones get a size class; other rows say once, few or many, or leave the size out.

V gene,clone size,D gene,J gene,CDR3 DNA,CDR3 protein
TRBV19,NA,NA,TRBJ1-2,TGTGCCAGTACTCCCGGACAAGGGGTCGGCTATGGCTACACCTTC,CASTPGQGVGYGYTF
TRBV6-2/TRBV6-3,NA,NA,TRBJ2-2,TGTGCCAGCAGTTACCACCCGTTAACCGGGGAGCTGTTTTTT,CASSYHPLTGELFF
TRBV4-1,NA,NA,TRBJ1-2,TGCGCCAGCAGCCAAGAGGGGGCGAGCTATGGCTACACCTTC,CASSQEGASYGYTF
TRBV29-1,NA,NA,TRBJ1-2,TGCAGCGTTTACGGGAACCTGGGATCAGGGCAAGGGGGCTACACCTTC,CSVYGNLGSGQGGYTF
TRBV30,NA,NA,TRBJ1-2,TGTGCCTGGAGTGCCGGGACCCGGTACACCTTC,CAWSAGTRYTF
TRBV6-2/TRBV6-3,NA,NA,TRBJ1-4,TGTGCCAGCAGTCCCCCTATCCCGGACGGCGGGGGTGAAAAACTGTTTTTT,CASSPPIPDGGGEKLFF
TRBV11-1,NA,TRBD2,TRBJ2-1,TGTGCCAGCAGTTCTAGCGGGGGGGCGGGTGAGCAGTTCTTC,CASSSSGGAGEQFF
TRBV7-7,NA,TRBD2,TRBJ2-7,TGTGCCAGCAGATCCGATGGGACTAGCGGGGACTCCTACGAGCAGTACTTC,CASRSDGTSGDSYEQYF
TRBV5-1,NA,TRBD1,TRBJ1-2,TGCGCCAGCAGCCTGGGACAGGCTGGTGGCTACACCTTC,CASSLGQAGGYTF
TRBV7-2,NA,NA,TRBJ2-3,TGTGCCAGCAGCTTGGGCCAGGGCGCAGATACGCAGTATTTT,CASSLGQGADTQYF
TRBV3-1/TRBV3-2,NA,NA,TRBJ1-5,TGTGCCAGCAGCCGTCAGAATTATCAGCCCCAGCATTTT,CASSRQNYQPQHF
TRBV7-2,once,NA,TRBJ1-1,TGTGCCAGCGGAATGGGGGAAACTGAAGCTTTCTTT,CASGMGETEAFF
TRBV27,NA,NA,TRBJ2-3,TGTGCCAGCAGTTATGCGTTAGGCACAGATACGCAGTATTTT,CASSYALGTDTQYF
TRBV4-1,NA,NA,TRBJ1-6,TGCGCCAGCAGCAGCCGCGGGGCCCTCAATTCACCCCTCCACTTT,CASSSRGALNSPLHF
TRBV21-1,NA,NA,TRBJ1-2,TGTGCCAGCAGCAAAGAGATCGGGGGAGGCTACACCTTC,CASSKEIGGGYTF
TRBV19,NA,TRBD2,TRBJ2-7,TGTGCCAGTAGTTTAGCGGGGGGGCCGGGGAACGAGCAGTACTTC,CASSLAGGPGNEQYF
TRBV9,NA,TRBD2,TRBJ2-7,TGTGCCAGCAGCGGTCGCGGGGGTAGCTCCTACGAGCAGTACTTC,CASSGRGGSSYEQYF
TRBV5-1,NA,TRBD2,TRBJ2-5,TGCGCCAGCAGCTCGGGACTAGCGGGGGGTCGACAAGAGACCCAGTACTTC,CASSSGLAGGRQETQYF
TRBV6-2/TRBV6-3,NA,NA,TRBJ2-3,TGTGCCAGCAGTTACCGGGGGACCCCGAGGGCAGATACGCAGTATTTT,CASSYRGTPRADTQYF
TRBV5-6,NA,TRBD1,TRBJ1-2,TGTACCAGCAGCTTGAGGCGGGGACAGGGCTATGGCTACACCTTC,CTSSLRRGQGYGYTF
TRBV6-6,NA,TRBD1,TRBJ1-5,TGTGCCAGCACTGTGACAGGGGGAAATCAGCCCCAGCATTTT,CASTVTGGNQPQHF
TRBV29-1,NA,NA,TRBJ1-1,TGCAGCGCAACCCGGGGAGACACTGAAGCTTTCTTT,CSATRGDTEAFF
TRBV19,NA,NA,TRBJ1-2,TGTGCCAGTAAGAAAGGCGACTTTTCCCCGGGTGGTATAAACTATGGCTACACCTTC,CASKKGDFSPGGINYGYTF
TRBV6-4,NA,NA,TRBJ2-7,TGTGCCGGCGACGCCGCCGAGCAGTACTTC,CAGDAAEQYF
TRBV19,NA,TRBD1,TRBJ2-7,TGTGCCAGTAGTATAGACCGGGACAGGGCCACCTACGAGCAGTACTTC,CASSIDRDRATYEQYF
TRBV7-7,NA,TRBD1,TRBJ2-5,TGTGCCAGCAGCCCAAAACAGGGGGCCCAAGAGACCCAGTACTTC,CASSPKQGAQETQYF
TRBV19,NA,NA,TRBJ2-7,TGTGCCAGTAGTGTGGGCAGAGCCTACGAGCAGTACTTC,CASSVGRAYEQYF
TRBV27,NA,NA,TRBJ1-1,TGTGCCAGCAGTGAATCATGGGCGCGGGACACTGAAGCTTTCTTT,CASSESWARDTEAFF
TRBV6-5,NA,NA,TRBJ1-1,TGTGCCGCCAGGGTTCCTGGGGACACTGAAGCTTTCTTT,CAARVPGDTEAFF
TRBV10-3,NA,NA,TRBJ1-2,TGTGCCATCAGTGATAGGGAGGGGACCTATGGCTACACCTTC,CAISDREGTYGYTF
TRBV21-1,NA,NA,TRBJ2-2,TGTGCCAGCAGCCCCACCGGGGAGCTGTTTTTT,CASSPTGELFF
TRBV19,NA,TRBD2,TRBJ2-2,TGTGCCAGTACCCCCCTGACTAGCCGGAACACCGGGGAGCTGTTTTTT,CASTPLTSRNTGELFF
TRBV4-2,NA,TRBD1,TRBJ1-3,TGTGCCAGCAGCGCCAGGGACAGTTCGCTCTCTGGAAACACCATATATTTT,CASSARDSSLSGNTIYF
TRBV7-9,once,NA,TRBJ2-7,TGTGCCAGCGGGCTTGGGTCGGGCTACGAGCAGTACTTC,CASGLGSGYEQYF
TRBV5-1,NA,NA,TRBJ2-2,TGCGCCAGCAGCCGGGACGGAGTTAATAAGAACACCGGGGAGCTGTTTTTT,CASSRDGVNKNTGELFF
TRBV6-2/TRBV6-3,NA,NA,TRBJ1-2,TGTGCCAGCAGACCTGAGGGTGGTTCTGGCTACACCTTC,CASRPEGGSGYTF
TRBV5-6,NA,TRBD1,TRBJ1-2,TGTGCCAGCAGCTTGGTCCCAGGGGGGCGACTCTATGGCTACACCTTC,CASSLVPGGRLYGYTF